Presented here are 6 T cell receptor beta chains from one specimen sequenced in a study of graft-versus-host responses after intestinal transplantation. Data came from immunoSEQ multiplex PCR; TCRdb stores just in-frame clones and leaves some out. Of some 97,000 clones listed, more than 85% are singletons. For these receptors, no antigen is known. The material sequenced was unstimulated CD4+ T cells sorted from spleen or lymph node cells, taken before transplant. Source of these receptors: a human donor who was the organ donor for an intestinal transplant.

V gene TRBV5-1 combines with J gene TRBJ1-2, with 8 bases identical to TRBD1. CDR3 length: 16 residues. The ends lost 0 bases at V and 2 bases at J; junction bases unmatched: 6. Germline CDR1 and CDR2: SGHRS and YFSETQ. In DNA form, the CDR3 reads TGCGCCAGCAGCTTGGTGGGAGGACAGGGAAACTATGGCTACACCTTC. Amino acid sequence: CASSLVGGQGNYGYTF.

V gene TRBV9 combines with J gene TRBJ2-3; the D gene is possibly TRBD2 (6 bases). The V gene's germline CDR1 is SGDLS and CDR2 YYNGEE. Trimming left V 5 bases short and J 11 bases short, with 24 bases between. The CDR3 spans 15 residues. DNA of the CDR3: TGTGCCAGCAGTGAACGGGCCAGCTCCGGGGGAGGGCAGTATTTT. Amino acids: CASSERASSGGGQYF.

V is TRBV5-8 and J is TRBJ1-2, with 9 bases lining up with TRBD1. V was pared by 4 bases and J by 8 bases, with 12 bases of the junction left unmatched. Looked up from germline, CDR1 is SGHTS and CDR2 is YDEGEE. The length of the CDR3 is 15 residues. Here the CDR3 reads CASSTPGQGFGGYTF. In DNA, the CDR3 is TGTGCCAGCAGCACTCCGGGACAGGGCTTTGGCGGCTACACCTTC.

The rearrangement uses TRBV7-9 and TRBJ2-2; no firm D call. Deletions cut 2 bases from V and 6 bases from J, with 13 bases between. The CDR3 has 15 residues. Germline V gives CDR1 SEHNR, CDR2 FQNEAQ (reference sequence). CDR3 in amino acids: CASSLTRGVPGELFF. CDR3 DNA sequence: TGTGCCAGCAGCTTAACCCGTGGGGTACCCGGGGAGCTGTTTTTT. Full variable domain (remainder filled in from reference TRBV7-9 and TRBJ2-2): DTGVSQNPRHKITKRGQNVTFRCDPISEHNRLYWYRQTLGQGPEFLTYFQNEAQLEKSRLLSDRFSAERPKGSFSTLEIQRTEQGDSAMYLCASSLTRGVPGELFFGEGSRLTVL.

The chain carries TRBV21-1 and TRBJ1-2; the table's TRBD1 call for D was not verified on the DNA. TRBV21-1 counts as a pseudogene. The CDR3 loop spans 16 amino acids. The chain's CDR3 is CASSTVRQGGNYGYTF. As DNA, the CDR3 is TGTGCCAGCAGCACGGTCAGACAGGGTGGGAATTATGGCTACACCTTC.

This chain connects TRBV18 to TRBJ1-1, with 7 positions matching TRBD1. Losses at the gene ends were 3 bases for V and 0 bases for J; bases not matched to a gene: 1. CDR1 is KGHSH, CDR2 LQKENI, per germline. The CDR3 has 14 residues. The CDR3 DNA sequence: TGTGCCAGCTCACCTGGACAGGTGAACACTGAAGCTTTCTTT. Residues: CASSPGQVNTEAFF.